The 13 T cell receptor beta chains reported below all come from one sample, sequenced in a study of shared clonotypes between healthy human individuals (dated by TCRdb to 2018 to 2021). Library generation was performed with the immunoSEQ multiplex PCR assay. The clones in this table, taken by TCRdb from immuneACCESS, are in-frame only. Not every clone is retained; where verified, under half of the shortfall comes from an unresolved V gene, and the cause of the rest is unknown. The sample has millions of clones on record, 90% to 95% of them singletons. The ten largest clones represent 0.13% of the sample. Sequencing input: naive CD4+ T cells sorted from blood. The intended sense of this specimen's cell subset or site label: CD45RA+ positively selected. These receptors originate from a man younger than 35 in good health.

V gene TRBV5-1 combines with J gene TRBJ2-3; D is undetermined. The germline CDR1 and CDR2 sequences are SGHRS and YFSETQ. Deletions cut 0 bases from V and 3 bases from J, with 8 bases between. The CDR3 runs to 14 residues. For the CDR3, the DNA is TGCGCCAGCAGCTTGGATCAAGGGACAGATACGCAGTATTTT. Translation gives CASSLDQGTDTQYF.

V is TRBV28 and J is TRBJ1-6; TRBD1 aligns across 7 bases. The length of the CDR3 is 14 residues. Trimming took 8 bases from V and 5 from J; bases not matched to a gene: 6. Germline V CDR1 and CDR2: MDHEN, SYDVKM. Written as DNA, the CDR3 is TGTGCCAGCGCCAGGGGGGCCGATAATTCACCCCTCCACTTT. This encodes CASARGADNSPLHF.

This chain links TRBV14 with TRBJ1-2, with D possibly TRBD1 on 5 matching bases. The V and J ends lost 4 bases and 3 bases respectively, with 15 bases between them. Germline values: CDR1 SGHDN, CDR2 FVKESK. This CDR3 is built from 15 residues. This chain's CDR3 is CASSRPGPGDYGYTF. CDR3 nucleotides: TGTGCCAGCAGCCGACCGGGGCCGGGGGACTATGGCTACACCTTC.

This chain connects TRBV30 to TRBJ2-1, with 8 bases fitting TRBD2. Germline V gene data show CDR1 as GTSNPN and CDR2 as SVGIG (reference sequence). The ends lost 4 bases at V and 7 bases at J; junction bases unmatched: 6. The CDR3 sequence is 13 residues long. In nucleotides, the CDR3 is TGTGCCTGGATCGGCGGGAGGAGGAATGAGCAGTTCTTC. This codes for CAWIGGRRNEQFF. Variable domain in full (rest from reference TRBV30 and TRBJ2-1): SQTIHQWPATLVQPVGSPLSLECTVEGTSNPNLYWYRQAAGRGLQLLFYSVGIGQISSEVPQNLSASRPQDRQFILSSKKLLLSDSGFYLCAWIGGRRNEQFFGPGTRLTVL.

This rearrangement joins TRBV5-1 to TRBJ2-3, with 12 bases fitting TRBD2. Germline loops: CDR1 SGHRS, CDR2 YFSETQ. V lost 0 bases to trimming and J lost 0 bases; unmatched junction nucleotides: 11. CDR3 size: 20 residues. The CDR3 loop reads CASSLEGRLAGGPSTDTQYF. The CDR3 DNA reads TGCGCCAGCAGCTTGGAGGGCCGGCTAGCGGGAGGGCCGAGCACAGATACGCAGTATTTT.

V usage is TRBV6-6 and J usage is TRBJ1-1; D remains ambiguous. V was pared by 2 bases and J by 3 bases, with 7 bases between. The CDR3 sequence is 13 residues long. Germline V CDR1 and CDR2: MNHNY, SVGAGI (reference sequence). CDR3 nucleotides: TGTGCCAGCAGTTACCGTACGGACACTGAAGCTTTCTTT. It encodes CASSYRTDTEAFF.

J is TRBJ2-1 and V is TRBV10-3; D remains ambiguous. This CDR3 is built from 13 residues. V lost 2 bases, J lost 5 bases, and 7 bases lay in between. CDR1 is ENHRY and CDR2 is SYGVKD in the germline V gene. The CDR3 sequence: CAISEAANNEQFF. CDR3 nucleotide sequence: TGTGCCATCAGTGAGGCTGCAAACAATGAGCAGTTCTTC.

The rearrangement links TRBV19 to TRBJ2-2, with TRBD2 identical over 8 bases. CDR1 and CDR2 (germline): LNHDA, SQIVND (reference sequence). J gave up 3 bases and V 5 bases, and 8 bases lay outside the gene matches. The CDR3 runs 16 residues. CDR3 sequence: CASSRPGLGYTGELFF. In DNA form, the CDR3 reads TGTGCCAGTAGTCGACCGGGACTAGGGTACACCGGGGAGCTGTTTTTT.

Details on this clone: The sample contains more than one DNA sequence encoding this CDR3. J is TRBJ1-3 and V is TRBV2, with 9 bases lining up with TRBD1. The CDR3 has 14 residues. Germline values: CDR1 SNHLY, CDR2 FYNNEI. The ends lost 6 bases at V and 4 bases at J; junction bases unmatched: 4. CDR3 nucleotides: TGTGCCAGCAGAGGACAGGGGTTGGGAAACACCATATATTTT. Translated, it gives CASRGQGLGNTIYF.

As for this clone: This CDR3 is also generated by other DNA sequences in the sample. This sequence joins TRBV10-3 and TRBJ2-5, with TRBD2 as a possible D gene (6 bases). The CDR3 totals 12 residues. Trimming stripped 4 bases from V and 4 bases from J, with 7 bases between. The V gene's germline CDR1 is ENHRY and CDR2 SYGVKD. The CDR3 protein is CAISVGGETQYF. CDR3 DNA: TGTGCCATCAGTGTGGGAGGAGAGACCCAGTACTTC.

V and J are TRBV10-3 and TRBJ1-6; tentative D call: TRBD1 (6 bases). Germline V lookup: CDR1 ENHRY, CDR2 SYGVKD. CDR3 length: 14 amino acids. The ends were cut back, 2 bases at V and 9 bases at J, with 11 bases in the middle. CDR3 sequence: CAISEGQLSSPLHF. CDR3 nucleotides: TGTGCCATCAGTGAGGGACAGTTGAGTTCACCCCTCCACTTT.

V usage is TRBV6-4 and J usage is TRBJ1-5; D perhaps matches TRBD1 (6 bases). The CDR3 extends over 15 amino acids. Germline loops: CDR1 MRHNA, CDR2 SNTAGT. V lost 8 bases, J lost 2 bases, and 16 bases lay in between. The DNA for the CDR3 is TGTGCCAGCCCTCGGGGGCGTGGAGGCAATCAGCCCCAGCATTTT. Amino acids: CASPRGRGGNQPQHF.

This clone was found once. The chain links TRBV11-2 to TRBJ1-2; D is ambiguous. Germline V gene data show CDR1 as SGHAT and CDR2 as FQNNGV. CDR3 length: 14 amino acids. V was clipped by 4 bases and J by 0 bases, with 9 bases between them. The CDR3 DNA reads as TGTGCCAGCAGCTCGACGGACCCTAACTATGGCTACACCTTC. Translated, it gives CASSSTDPNYGYTF.